The sample holds many counts of the clone carrying this T cell receptor (beta chain). This specimen comes from a study of neurological immune-mediated disorders. Synthesis of cDNA used 5'RACE (with 10-nucleotide random UMIs). TCRdb re-analysed the 5' RACE reads in MiXCR, keeping a single row per CDR3 protein. The sample yields about 49,000 distinct CDR3 sequences, 10% seen once. Stated time point: longitudinal time-point 1 (baseline). Volunteers at a blood bank in Maryland, USA, were the healthy controls. The unsorted libraries had their origin in 2 million PBMCs stored at -80 C. Trimming stripped 5 bases from V and 2 bases from J, with 22 bases between. Germline V gene lookup returns CDR1 SGHVS and CDR2 FQNEAQ. The CDR3 loop spans 17 amino acids.

The sample consisted of PBMCs. The receptor comes from a woman aged 35 to 49 in good health. The chain links TRBV7-8 to TRBJ2-7; possible D gene TRBD1, 7 bases. The CDR3 region is CASSPEGAGTPTYEQYF. The DNA for the CDR3 is TGTGCCAGCAGCCCTGAGGGGGCGGGAACCCCCACCTACGAGCAGTACTTC.